This note documents a single T cell receptor beta chain sequence. The target antigen is unknown. This sample was taken from a study of long-term antiretroviral therapy in people with HIV. Findings and limits, study-wide: Clones expanded before ART dominated the repertoire at all time points.

The CDR3 sequence is 12 residues long. Trimming removed 6 bases at V and 1 base at J, with 6 bases between. Germline assignment: CDR1 MNHNY and CDR2 SVGAGI (reference sequence). Running of the v3.0 immunoSEQ assay took place at survey level. Libraries were prepared by immunoSEQ multiplex PCR; TCRdb keeps only in-frame clonotypes and omits some of them. This sample carries roughly 20,000 clones, more than 75% of them seen once, and the ten largest clones take 3% to 4%. The J gene is TRBJ1-1, the V gene TRBV6-6; D remains ambiguous. The TCR originated in a man in his fifties or sixties with HIV. The starting material was unsorted PBMCs, obtained 2.3 years after starting antiretroviral therapy. The CDR3 sequence: CASRGGNTEAFF. As DNA, the CDR3 is TGTGCCAGCAGGGGAGGGAACACTGAAGCTTTCTTT.